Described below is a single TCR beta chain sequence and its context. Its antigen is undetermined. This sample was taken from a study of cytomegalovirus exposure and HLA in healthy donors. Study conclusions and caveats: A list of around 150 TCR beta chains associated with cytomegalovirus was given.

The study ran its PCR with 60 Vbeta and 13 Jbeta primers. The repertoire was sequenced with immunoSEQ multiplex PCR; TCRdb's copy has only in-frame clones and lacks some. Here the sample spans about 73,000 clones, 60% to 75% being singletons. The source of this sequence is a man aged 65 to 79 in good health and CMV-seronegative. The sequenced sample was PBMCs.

The CDR3, as DNA: TGTGCCAGCAGCCGGGGGACTAGCGGGAACTACGAGCAGTACTTC. Its translation is CASSRGTSGNYEQYF. The chain combines TRBV7-6 with TRBJ2-7; 13 bases agree with TRBD2. V lost 5 bases to trimming and J lost 3 bases; unmatched junction nucleotides: 4. CDR1 SGHVS and CDR2 FNYEAQ come from the germline V gene. The CDR3 runs 15 residues. Complete variable domain (other parts from reference TRBV7-6 and TRBJ2-7): GAGVSQSPRYKVTKRGQDVALRCDPISGHVSLYWYRQALGQGPEFLTYFNYEAQQDKSGLPNDRFSAERPEGSISTLTIQRTEQRDSAMYRCASSRGTSGNYEQYFGPGTRLTVT.